The clone carrying this T cell receptor beta chain was recorded at least ten times. What it recognizes is unknown. The V end lost 3 bases, the J end lost 10 bases, and 16 bases lay between the germline ends. Germline V gives CDR1 SGHAT, CDR2 FQNNGV. The CDR3 covers 15 residues. The sample originates from a study of early T cells in non-severe SARS-CoV-2 infection. Study in general: Investigators sequenced bulk RNA drawn from unsorted whole blood, and chains remained unpaired.

Study-wide results and limits: VDJdb matching, biased toward anti-spike CD8 responses, missed private and CD4 specificities.

Unique molecular identifiers were affixed to single, distinct cDNA molecules. TCRdb processed the 5' RACE reads anew with MiXCR; each CDR3 protein has one entry. Altogether approximately 32,000 distinct CDR3 sequences are present, roughly 4% being singletons, with the ten largest covering 5.9%. The TCR comes from an adult who was a healthcare worker with PCR-confirmed SARS-CoV-2 infection or an uninfected control (not recorded which). The sample comprised whole blood. The chain combines TRBV11-2 with TRBJ1-6; D uncertain. The CDR3 nucleotides are TGTGCCAGCAGCTTGTTAGGATTTAATCGGTCACCCCTCCACTTT. This gives the protein CASSLLGFNRSPLHF.